The next 10 T cell receptor beta chains were all read from a single sample in a study of T cell repertoires in cytomegalovirus infection. TCRdb re-analysed the reads in MiXCR, keeping a single row per CDR3 protein. The data show more than 650,000 distinct CDR3 sequences, approximately 40% seen once. Sequenced input: PBMCs. These receptors originate from a human donor in good health (CMV status not recorded). Some clones in this sample may be carry-over from other donors' samples.

Comment on this clonotype: Sequence at one end of the junction differs from germline and may be a read error. The V and J genes are TRBV19 and TRBJ1-6; 9 nucleotides line up with TRBD1. Germline-derived CDR1 and CDR2 are LNHDA and SQIVND (reference sequence). The CDR3 has 15 amino acids. Here the CDR3 reads CARSNPGQGASPLHF. Here the CDR3 DNA reads TGTGCCAGGAGTAACCCGGGACAGGGCGCCTCACCCCTCCACTTT.

V is TRBV10-3 and J is TRBJ2-1; 8 bases are shared with TRBD2. V was pared by 2 bases and J by 6 bases, with 0 bases of the junction left unmatched. Germline V gene lookup returns CDR1 ENHRY and CDR2 SYGVKD. The CDR3 consists of 13 residues. CDR3 protein: CAISEGTSNEQFF. DNA for the CDR3: TGTGCCATCAGTGAGGGGACTAGCAATGAGCAGTTCTTC.

The table lists this clonotype with a few counts. V is TRBV20-1 and J is TRBJ1-5, with D possibly matching TRBD1 (5 bases). The length of the CDR3 is 14 residues. V lost 3 bases and J 5 bases, leaving 14 bases between the germline ends. From germline, CDR1 is DFQATT and CDR2 SNEGSKA (reference sequence). As DNA, the CDR3 is TGCAGTGCTAGGCGACCCGGGGGGTATCAGCCCCAGCATTTT. Translation gives CSARRPGGYQPQHF.

The chain employs TRBV9 and TRBJ1-2; D may be TRBD1 (5 bases). The germline CDR1 and CDR2 sequences are SGDLS and YYNGEE. The V and J ends lost 3 bases and 4 bases respectively, with 16 bases between them. The CDR3 totals 15 residues. DNA for the CDR3: TGTGCCAGCAGCGAGGAGGGGAGGGCCTCCTATGGCTACACCTTC. Translated: CASSEEGRASYGYTF.

This clonotype came up many times. The chain has TRBV7-2 and TRBJ2-1, with 12 bases identical to TRBD2. Germline assignment: CDR1 SGHTA and CDR2 FQGNSA. J was trimmed by 15 bases and V by 1 base; bases with no gene match: 7. This CDR3 comprises 14 residues. This CDR3 is CASSLGLAGGPLFF. The CDR3 DNA reads TGTGCCAGCAGCTTAGGCCTAGCGGGAGGGCCACTGTTCTTC.

This clonotype was recorded at least ten times. The rearrangement uses TRBV7-2 and TRBJ2-2; tentative D call: TRBD2 (5 bases). CDR1 and CDR2 (germline): SGHTA, FQGNSA. The CDR3 is made up of 15 amino acids. Trimming took 6 bases from V and 1 from J, leaving 12 bases between them. The CDR3 DNA follows: TGTGCCAGCAGTAAGGGTACTAGGAACACCGGGGAGCTGTTTTTT. Translating gives CASSKGTRNTGELFF.

This clonotype was observed at least ten times. The chain has TRBV27 and TRBJ1-5, with D uncertain. Trimming took off 0 bases at V and 0 bases at J, with 6 bases between the two ends. The CDR3 runs to 15 residues. Germline V gene sequence: CDR1 MNHEY, CDR2 SMNVEV (reference sequence). The DNA of the CDR3 is TGTGCCAGCAGTTTATCGGCCTATAGCAATCAGCCCCAGCATTTT. Residues: CASSLSAYSNQPQHF.

The J gene is TRBJ1-2, the V gene TRBV20-1; maybe TRBD1 (6 bases). The length of the CDR3 is 13 residues. Trimming pared 1 base from V and 9 bases from J, leaving 15 bases between. Germline values: CDR1 DFQATT, CDR2 SNEGSKA (reference sequence). The CDR3, as DNA: TGCAGTGCTAGAGGAACAGGGTATCAGCGCTACACCTTC. The encoded protein is CSARGTGYQRYTF.

The chain has TRBV12-3 or TRBV12-4 and TRBJ1-1, with TRBD1 as a possible D gene (6 bases). V lost 5 bases to trimming and J lost 5 bases, with 21 bases between them. The CDR3 has 16 residues. The CDR3 protein is CASSPGGGRGWTEAFF. CDR3 coding DNA: TGTGCCAGCAGTCCCGGGGGGGGCAGGGGTTGGACTGAAGCTTTCTTT.

At least ten counts were recorded for this clonotype. The chain has TRBV28 and TRBJ1-5; D not resolved. Per the germline V gene, CDR1 is MDHEN and CDR2 is SYDVKM. The CDR3 runs 14 residues. Trimming stripped 8 bases from V and 1 base from J, with 12 bases between. Written as DNA, the CDR3 is TGTGCCAGCCGACCACGTGAGAGCAATCAGCCCCAGCATTTT. It translates to CASRPRESNQPQHF.